This section outlines one TCR beta chain sequence together with its context. Its antigen is not identified. Both TCR beta VDJ combination and CDR3 sequence profiling were carried out. Genomic DNA was the template for this profiling. TCRdb redid the calling of the reads with MiXCR, one entry per CDR3 protein. The profile covers about 270,000 distinct CDR3 sequences, with 45% to 65% appearing a single time and 7.5% to 9% taken by the ten largest. This record belongs to a study of CD8+CD57+ T cells in acquired aplastic anemia. Whole-study context: Each DNA sample taken from sorted CD4+ and CD8+ cells came to 3 to 4 ug on average. Overall study findings and caveats: In CD8+ cells, Simpson's diversity showed no significant difference between patients and controls. Sharing between patients and controls was observed for around 27 CD8+ CDR3 sequences.

Trimming left V 2 bases short and J 2 bases short, with 12 bases between. This CDR3 contains 16 residues. Germline CDR1 and CDR2: KGHDR and SFDVKD. The chain combines TRBV24-1 with TRBJ2-1; D remains unclear. Sequencing input: sorted CD4+, CD8+, or CD8+CD57+ T cells (not recorded which) from PBMCs. The receptor was derived from a human donor with severe aplastic anemia or a healthy control (not recorded which). The CDR3: CATSDSVGFAYNEQFF. In nucleotides, the CDR3 is TGTGCCACCAGTGATTCAGTGGGATTTGCCTACAATGAGCAGTTCTTC.